The rows below give T cell receptor beta chains drawn from one sample of a study of T-cell reconstitution after alpha-beta-depleted transplantation in children. In TCRdb, the PCR reads were re-called with MiXCR into one record per CDR3 protein. This table holds about 690,000 distinct CDR3 sequences, approximately 16% found once. The sequenced sample was PBMCs from the stem cell graft donor, obtained from the stem cell graft. These receptors originate from a human donor who donated a stem cell graft to a child with acute myeloid leukemia. Each CDR3 is given with its conserved first and last residue. A D gene is named only where the DNA matches it firmly. Clone size, where shown, is once, few, many, or a class for clones that have expanded.

>TRBJ1-4|few|-|TRBV6-1
CASSDGQENEKLFF
TGTGCCAGCAGTGATGGGCAGGAGAATGAAAAACTGTTTTTT
>TRBJ2-4|-|-|TRBV15
CATSRDRGLKNIQYF
TGTGCCACCAGCAGAGATCGGGGGCTCAAAAACATTCAGTACTTC
>TRBJ1-1|many|-|TRBV5-1
CASSFSHGDTEAFF
TGCGCCAGCAGCTTCTCTCACGGGGACACTGAAGCTTTCTTT
>TRBJ1-1|many|-|TRBV12-3/TRBV12-4
CASTITNEAFF
TGTGCCAGCACCATCACAAATGAAGCTTTCTTT
>TRBJ2-2|-|TRBD2|TRBV7-2
CASSPSGGAGELFF
TGTGCCAGCAGCCCTAGCGGGGGGGCCGGGGAGCTGTTTTTT
>TRBJ2-5|-|TRBD2|TRBV9
CASSVASGGIQETQYF
TGTGCCAGCAGCGTAGCGAGCGGGGGGATTCAAGAGACCCAGTACTTC
>TRBJ2-1|-|TRBD1|TRBV12-3/TRBV12-4
CASSMTGAGEQFF
TGTGCCAGCAGTATGACAGGGGCCGGAGAGCAGTTCTTC
>TRBJ2-1|-|-|TRBV18
CASSPGGADYNEQFF
TGTGCCAGCTCACCAGGGGGGGCCGACTACAATGAGCAGTTCTTC
>TRBJ1-5|few|-|TRBV12-3/TRBV12-4
CASSSTGIEPQHF
TGTGCCAGCAGTAGTACAGGTATCGAGCCCCAGCATTTT
>TRBJ2-4|many|-|TRBV10-3
CATSDGGDIQYF
TGTGCCACTAGCGACGGGGGTGACATTCAGTACTTC
>TRBJ1-1|few|-|TRBV5-5
CASSLDGGAAEAFF
TGTGCCAGCAGCTTGGATGGGGGGGCGGCTGAAGCTTTCTTT
>TRBJ1-2|many|-|TRBV20-1
CSARDPLRNPNYGYTF
TGCAGTGCTAGAGATCCGCTCAGAAATCCTAACTATGGCTACACCTTC
>TRBJ1-5|once|-|TRBV3-1
CASSQEGGNKPQHF
TGTGCCAGCAGCCAAGAAGGAGGGAACAAGCCCCAGCATTTT
>TRBJ1-6|many|-|TRBV6-5
CASSYLFSPLHF
TGTGCCAGCAGTTACCTCTTTTCACCCCTCCACTTT
>TRBJ1-6|many|TRBD1|TRBV20-1
CSAPKGAAHSPLHF
TGCAGTGCGCCCAAGGGGGCAGCCCATTCACCCCTCCACTTT
>TRBJ1-1|many|-|TRBV20-1
CSARDPQGITEAFF
TGCAGTGCTAGAGATCCCCAGGGAATCACTGAAGCTTTCTTT
>TRBJ1-6|many|TRBD1|TRBV20-1
CSATPDRGYNSPLHF
TGCAGTGCTACCCCGGACAGGGGCTATAATTCACCCCTCCACTTT